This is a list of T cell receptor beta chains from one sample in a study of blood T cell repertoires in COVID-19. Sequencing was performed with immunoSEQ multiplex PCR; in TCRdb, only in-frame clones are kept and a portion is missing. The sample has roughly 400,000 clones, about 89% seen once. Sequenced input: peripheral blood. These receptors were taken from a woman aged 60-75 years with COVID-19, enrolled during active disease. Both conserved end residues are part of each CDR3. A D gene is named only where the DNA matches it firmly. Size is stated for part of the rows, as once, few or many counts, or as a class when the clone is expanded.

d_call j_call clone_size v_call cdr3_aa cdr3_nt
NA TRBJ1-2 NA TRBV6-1 CASSENRDYGYTF TGTGCCAGCAGTGAAAACAGAGACTATGGCTACACCTTC
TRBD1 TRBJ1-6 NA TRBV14 CASSHQGQLNSPLHF TGTGCCAGCAGCCACCAGGGACAGTTAAATTCACCCCTCCACTTT
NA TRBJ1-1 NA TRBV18 CASSPDSLNTEAFF TGTGCCAGCTCACCCGACTCCTTGAACACTGAAGCTTTCTTT
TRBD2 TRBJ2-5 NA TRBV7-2 CASSETSGVPQYF TGTGCCAGCAGCGAAACTAGCGGGGTGCCCCAGTACTTC
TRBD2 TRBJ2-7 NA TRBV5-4 CASSLGGRGTSYEQYF TGTGCCAGCAGCTTGGGTGGGCGGGGGACCTCCTACGAGCAGTACTTC
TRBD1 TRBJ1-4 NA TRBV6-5 CASSYSRQGGEKLFF TGTGCCAGCAGTTACTCGAGACAGGGTGGTGAAAAACTGTTTTTT
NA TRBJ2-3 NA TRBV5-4 CASSPIRGSPTDTQYF TGTGCCAGCAGCCCCATAAGAGGTTCCCCCACAGATACGCAGTATTTT
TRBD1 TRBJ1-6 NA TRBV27 CASTRVLMGTGAYNSPLHF TGTGCCAGTACCCGAGTCCTTATGGGGACAGGGGCCTATAATTCACCCCTCCACTTT
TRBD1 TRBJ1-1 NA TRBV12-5 CASGLLQGVNTEAFF TGTGCTAGTGGTTTACTACAGGGGGTGAACACTGAAGCTTTCTTT
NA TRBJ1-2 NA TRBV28 CAGEAAYGYTF TGTGCCGGCGAGGCGGCCTATGGCTACACCTTC
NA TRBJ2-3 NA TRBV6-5 CASLTGSSTDTQYF TGTGCCAGCCTTACAGGTTCTAGCACAGATACGCAGTATTTT
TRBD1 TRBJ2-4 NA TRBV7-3 CASSPETGGKSKNIQYF TGTGCCAGCAGCCCAGAGACAGGGGGCAAATCCAAAAACATTCAGTACTTC
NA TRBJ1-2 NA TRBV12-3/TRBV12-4 CASSRGGYYGYTF TGTGCCAGCAGCCGGGGGGGATACTATGGCTACACCTTC
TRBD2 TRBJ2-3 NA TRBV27 CASSLWLAGAPGTQYF TGTGCCAGCAGTTTATGGCTAGCGGGGGCCCCAGGTACGCAGTATTTT
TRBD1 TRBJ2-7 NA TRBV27 CASRGDRSYEQYF TGTGCCAGCAGGGGGGACAGGTCTTACGAGCAGTACTTC
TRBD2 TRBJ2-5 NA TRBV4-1 CASSRGLVRYQETQYF TGCGCCAGCAGCCGGGGACTAGTGCGGTACCAAGAGACCCAGTACTTC
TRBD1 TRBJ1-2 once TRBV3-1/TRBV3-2 CASSLTGTGDYGYTF TGTGCCAGCAGCCTTACCGGGACAGGAGACTATGGCTACACCTTC
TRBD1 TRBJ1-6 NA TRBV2 CASSTQGALSPLHF TGTGCCAGCAGTACTCAGGGGGCCTTATCACCCCTCCACTTT
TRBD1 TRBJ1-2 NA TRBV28 CASSLTGTGSNYGYTF TGTGCCAGCAGCCTTACCGGGACAGGGTCTAACTATGGCTACACCTTC
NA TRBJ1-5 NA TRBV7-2 CASSLGVSPYQPQHF TGTGCCAGCAGCTTAGGAGTAAGCCCCTATCAGCCCCAGCATTTT
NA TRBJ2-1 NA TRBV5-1 CASTPDGGPYNEQFF TGCGCCAGCACCCCTGACGGGGGGCCCTACAATGAGCAGTTCTTC
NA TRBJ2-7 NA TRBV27 CASSLSAGVHEQYF TGTGCCAGCAGTTTATCGGCAGGGGTCCACGAGCAGTACTTC
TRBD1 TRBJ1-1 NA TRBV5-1 CASSYRQGDTEAFF TGCGCCAGCAGCTACCGACAGGGAGACACTGAAGCTTTCTTT
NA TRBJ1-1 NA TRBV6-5 CASTSGGLGNTEAFF TGTGCCAGCACTAGCGGGGGACTCGGGAACACTGAAGCTTTCTTT
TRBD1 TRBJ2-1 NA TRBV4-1 CASSLLLRDRDNEQFF TGCGCCAGCAGCCTCCTGTTACGGGACAGGGACAATGAGCAGTTCTTC
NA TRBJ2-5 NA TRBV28 CANLLRTVQETQYF TGTGCCAACTTACTTAGGACAGTTCAAGAGACCCAGTACTTC